Below are 9 T cell receptor beta chains sequenced from a single sample in a study of cytomegalovirus exposure and HLA in healthy donors. The PCR made use of 60 Vbeta and 13 Jbeta primers. Only in-frame clones appear in the TCRdb table, and some are missing; sequencing was by immunoSEQ multiplex PCR. The table has approximately 130,000 clones, 87% seen once; the top ten hold about 5.5%. Sequencing was carried out using PBMCs. These TCRs come from a woman aged 25-40 years in good health and CMV-seronegative.

J is TRBJ2-1 and V is TRBV6-5; 8 bases align to TRBD2. CDR3 length: 14 amino acids. Germline V gives CDR1 MNHEY, CDR2 SVGAGI. V lost 1 base and J lost 8; bases outside the gene matches: 4. The DNA for the CDR3 is TGTGCCAGCAGTTACTTTCGGGGGGGGGATGAGCAGTTCTTC. Its protein product is CASSYFRGGDEQFF.

The chain recombines TRBV6-6 with TRBJ2-3; TRBD2 matches 8 bases. This CDR3 is built from 15 residues. Germline V gene sequence: CDR1 MNHNY, CDR2 SVGAGI (reference sequence). The V gene end was trimmed by 8 bases and the J gene end by 3 bases; junction bases not matched to a gene: 10. The CDR3 nucleotides read TGTGCCAGCCTCCAACAAGCGGGAGAAACAGATACGCAGTATTTT. Its protein product is CASLQQAGETDTQYF.

This sequence joins TRBV4-1 and TRBJ2-1; a possible D gene is TRBD2 (5 bases). The CDR3 spans 18 residues. Per the germline V gene, CDR1 is MGHRA and CDR2 is YSYEKL. V lost 3 bases and J 7 bases, leaving 25 bases between the germline ends. CDR3 DNA: TGCGCCAGCAGCCAGAAGGCTGGGGTCACGGGATTGGTGAATGAGCAGTTCTTC. This gives the protein CASSQKAGVTGLVNEQFF.

The rearrangement uses TRBV2 and TRBJ2-7, with TRBD2 matching over 7 bases. CDR3 size: 11 residues. Trimming at V came to 8 bases and at J to 6 bases, leaving 4 bases not matched to a gene. Germline-derived CDR1 and CDR2 are SNHLY and FYNNEI. The CDR3 coding sequence is TGTGCCAGCCTGGGGGGGGGCGAGCAGTACTTC. This sequence encodes CASLGGGEQYF.

The chain uses TRBV5-1 and TRBJ2-7; TRBD2 agrees at 7 bases. Unmatched junction bases numbered 9, after V lost 4 bases and J lost 5 bases. Germline CDR1 reads SGHRS; CDR2 reads YFSETQ. This CDR3 contains 14 residues. CDR3 nucleotides: TGCGCCAGCAGCCGGGGAGGGGTGATGGACGAGCAGTACTTC. This encodes CASSRGGVMDEQYF.

The chain is built from TRBV5-6 and TRBJ1-2; 8 bases align to TRBD1. The V gene's germline CDR1 is SGHDT and CDR2 YYEEEE. With V trimmed by 3 bases and J by 2 bases, 6 bases remained unmatched. The CDR3 is made up of 15 amino acids. The CDR3 nucleotides are TGTGCCAGCAGCTACTTGACAGGGGACAACTATGGCTACACCTTC. It specifies CASSYLTGDNYGYTF.

The V and J genes are TRBV7-9 and TRBJ2-3, with TRBD1 identical over 8 bases. V lost 3 bases, J lost 0 bases, and 2 bases stayed unmatched. The CDR3 spans 15 residues. Per the germline V gene, CDR1 is SEHNR and CDR2 is FQNEAQ (reference sequence). This CDR3 reads CASSLDRASTDTQYF. Here the CDR3 DNA reads TGTGCCAGCAGCTTGGACAGGGCCAGCACAGATACGCAGTATTTT.

The genes are TRBV5-4 and TRBJ1-6; 7 nucleotides align to TRBD1. Trimming cost V 4 bases and J 5 bases; bases outside gene matches: 9. This CDR3 is built from 16 residues. CDR1 is SGHNT, CDR2 YYREEE, per germline (reference sequence). The CDR3 loop reads CASSPNPTGNNSPLHF. Here the CDR3 DNA reads TGTGCCAGCAGCCCGAACCCGACAGGGAATAATTCACCCCTCCACTTT.

The J gene is TRBJ1-4, the V gene TRBV15; TRBD1 aligns across 8 bases. The CDR3 is 15 residues long. Losses at the gene ends were 1 base for V and 8 bases for J; bases not matched to a gene: 6. CDR1 and CDR2 (germline): LNHNV, YYDKDF (reference sequence). CDR3 sequence (DNA): TGTGCCACCAGCAGAGGATGGACAGGGTACGAAAAACTGTTTTTT. Its translation: CATSRGWTGYEKLFF.